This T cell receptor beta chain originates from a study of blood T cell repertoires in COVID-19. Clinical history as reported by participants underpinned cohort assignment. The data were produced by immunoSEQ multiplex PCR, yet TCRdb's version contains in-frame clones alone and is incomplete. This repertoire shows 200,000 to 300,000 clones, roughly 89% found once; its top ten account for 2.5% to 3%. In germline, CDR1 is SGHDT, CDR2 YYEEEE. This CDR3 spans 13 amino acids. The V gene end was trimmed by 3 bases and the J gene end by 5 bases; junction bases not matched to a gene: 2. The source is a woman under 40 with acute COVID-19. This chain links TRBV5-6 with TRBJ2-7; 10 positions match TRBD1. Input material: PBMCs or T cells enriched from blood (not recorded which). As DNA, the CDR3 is TGTGCCAGCAGCTGGGACAGGGGTGACGAGCAGTACTTC. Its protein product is CASSWDRGDEQYF.